This TCR beta chain originates from a study of blood T cell repertoires in COVID-19. Under the authors' procedure: Scientists estimated how many nucleated cells there were by amplifying reference gene primers. Profiling relied on immunoSEQ multiplex PCR, and the TCRdb table lists in-frame clones only, not all of them. V, J and clone size derive from that table, while D and trimming were established from the DNA sequence. This table holds tens of thousands of clones, roughly 84% found once. The sequenced material came from peripheral blood. The receptor was derived from a man aged 50-59 years with acute or convalescent COVID-19.

The CDR3 protein is CASSPLLAAYEQYF. The CDR3, as DNA: TGCGCCAGCAGCCCTCTGCTAGCGGCGTACGAGCAGTACTTC. This chain links TRBV4-1 with TRBJ2-7, with 7 bases fitting TRBD2. V was clipped by 4 bases and J by 4 bases; unmatched bases: 7. In germline, CDR1 is MGHRA, CDR2 YSYEKL. This CDR3 comprises 14 residues.